This TCR beta chain was captured by sequencing in a study of shared clonotypes between healthy human individuals. Several immunoSEQ plates held equal portions of the genomic DNA taken from each subset. TCRdb keeps only in-frame clones here, not all; method: immunoSEQ multiplex PCR. The sample contains about 2.4 million clones, around nine tenths of which appear only once. Study observations and caveats: Larger richness was generally estimated for naive than memory subsets. All-four-donor shared clonotypes had higher generation probabilities than non-shared clonotypes did.

CDR1 SGHRS and CDR2 YFSETQ come from the germline V gene. The V gene end was trimmed by 1 base and the J gene end by 5 bases; junction bases not matched to a gene: 3. CDR3 length: 13 amino acids. Splitting the CD4+ cells yielded a CD45RA+ naive subset and a CD45RA-negative memory subset. Of note for this clone: Its antigen is unidentified.

The sequenced sample was naive CD4+ T cells sorted from blood. Subset meaning: CD45RA+ positively selected. This rearrangement joins TRBV5-1 to TRBJ2-7; 7 bases are shared with TRBD1. The sequence was obtained from a man aged 18 to 35 in good health. CDR3 nucleotide sequence: TGCGCCAGCAGCTTGACAGGGGTCCACGAGCAGTACTTC. The encoded protein is CASSLTGVHEQYF.